This paragraph reports one T cell receptor (beta chain). No antigen is known for it. No quality values exist for individual bases; no much larger clone is one base distant. Libraries were made using the immunoSEQ multiplex PCR assay. The table comes from immuneACCESS by way of TCRdb, which keeps in-frame sequences with V and J called. Part of the clones is missing from these tables; in studies checked, under half for an unresolved V gene and the rest for unknown reasons. Here the sample has 100,000 to 130,000 clones; almost 85% occur a single time. The ten biggest clones cover around 6.2% of the sample. Cut back by 5 bases and 3 bases, the V and J ends lie 13 bases apart. From cysteine to phenylalanine, the CDR3 is 14 amino acids long. Only the CDR3 region is kept as DNA, spanning 42 bases read in frame from base 1. The germline V gene yields SNHLY for CDR1 and FYNNEI for CDR2. The sample comes from a study of control samples from healthy donors and cancer patients (TCRdb year 2020).

The rearrangement combines TRBV2 with TRBJ1-2, with the D gene uncertain. The sequencing input was blood. The sequence came from a man aged 18 to 29 in good health. The nucleotide sequence reads as follows: TGTGCCAGCAGTCCCTATCGTGAGGACTATGGCTACACCTTC. Its protein is CASSPYREDYGYTF.